This T cell receptor (beta chain) was obtained from a study of T cell responses to AZD1222 COVID-19 vaccine. Germline CDR1 and CDR2: SNHLY and FYNNEI. This CDR3 region has 15 residues. The junction had 10 bases not matched to a gene; V was cut back by 5 bases and J by 6 bases. Comment on this clone: Its antigen is currently unknown.

TCRdb keeps only in-frame clones here, not all; method: immunoSEQ multiplex PCR. The repertoire holds more than 85,000 clones, with approximately 87% as singletons. Study-wide findings and caveats: The donor group comprised mostly white British people and more females; the analysis possibly underestimated clonal diversity. Among those given AZD1222, only 5 to 7 were seropositive at baseline. Along spike, vaccine-associated CD4 TCRs were found throughout, with dominance at 160-218 and 743-854.

The chain is built from TRBV2 and TRBJ1-2; 9 bases fit TRBD1. The TCR comes from an adult in good health. The specimen was peripheral blood, collected on day 0 of AZD1222 vaccination. This CDR3 is CASSWTGVIGDGYTF. The CDR3 DNA follows: TGTGCCAGCAGTTGGACAGGGGTCATAGGGGATGGCTACACCTTC.